Listed below are T cell receptor beta chains from one sample, sequenced in a study of blood T cell repertoires in COVID-19. Profiled with immunoSEQ multiplex PCR; TCRdb holds only in-frame clones, not every one. Altogether about 83,000 clones are present, 86% being singletons, with the ten largest covering 7.5% to 9.5%. The specimen sequenced was peripheral blood. The receptors shown here come from a man in his fifties with active COVID-19. CDR3s include the opening cysteine and the closing phenylalanine or tryptophan. The D gene is left open where the match is weak. Expanded clones are given a class, and other clones once, few, many or no size at all.

D gene: NA
V gene: TRBV28
clone size: NA
J gene: TRBJ1-2
CDR3 DNA: TGTGCCAGCAGTTTACAACAGGGTAGAGGCTACACCTTC
CDR3 protein: CASSLQQGRGYTF

D gene: TRBD2
V gene: TRBV9
clone size: NA
J gene: TRBJ2-4
CDR3 DNA: TGTGCCAGCAGCGTGGGACTAGCCAACATTCAGTACTTC
CDR3 protein: CASSVGLANIQYF

D gene: NA
V gene: TRBV5-6
clone size: NA
J gene: TRBJ2-2
CDR3 DNA: TGTGCCAGCAGCTGGAAGCGGGTAGGAACCGGGGAGCTGTTTTTT
CDR3 protein: CASSWKRVGTGELFF

D gene: TRBD1
V gene: TRBV28
clone size: NA
J gene: TRBJ1-5
CDR3 DNA: TGTGCCAGTCGACGGACAGGAAGCAATCAGCCCCAGCATTTT
CDR3 protein: CASRRTGSNQPQHF

D gene: TRBD1
V gene: TRBV24-1
clone size: NA
J gene: TRBJ2-5
CDR3 DNA: TGTGCCACCAGTGATTCGACAGGGGGCGGTCAAGAGACCCAGTACTTC
CDR3 protein: CATSDSTGGGQETQYF

D gene: NA
V gene: TRBV6-1
clone size: NA
J gene: TRBJ2-3
CDR3 DNA: TGTGCCAGCAGTGAAGCGGGGGCAGGATTAGGAGATACGCAGTATTTT
CDR3 protein: CASSEAGAGLGDTQYF

D gene: TRBD2
V gene: TRBV24-1
clone size: NA
J gene: TRBJ2-1
CDR3 DNA: TGTGCCACCAGTGATCCCGGACAGGTAGGGACTAGCGGGAGGAGAGATGAGCAGTTCTTC
CDR3 protein: CATSDPGQVGTSGRRDEQFF

D gene: NA
V gene: TRBV5-1
clone size: NA
J gene: TRBJ2-1
CDR3 DNA: TGCGCCAGCAGCTTTACAGCGGAGCCCAGCTCCTACAATGAGCAGTTCTTC
CDR3 protein: CASSFTAEPSSYNEQFF

D gene: NA
V gene: TRBV7-3
clone size: NA
J gene: TRBJ2-3
CDR3 DNA: TGTGCCAGCAGCTTAGGCGGGCTCATAGATACGCAGTATTTT
CDR3 protein: CASSLGGLIDTQYF

D gene: TRBD1
V gene: TRBV6-2/TRBV6-3
clone size: few
J gene: TRBJ2-7
CDR3 DNA: TGTGCCAGCAGTACCTCCGGGACAGGCTTCTACGAGCAGTACTTC
CDR3 protein: CASSTSGTGFYEQYF

D gene: NA
V gene: TRBV20-1
clone size: NA
J gene: TRBJ2-7
CDR3 DNA: TGCAGTGCCCACACGGGGTACGAGCAGTACTTC
CDR3 protein: CSAHTGYEQYF

D gene: TRBD1
V gene: TRBV19
clone size: NA
J gene: TRBJ1-5
CDR3 DNA: TGTGCCAGTACCGGGAGTTCGGGACAGCTGGGGTCTACGAGCAATCAGCCCCAGCATTTT
CDR3 protein: CASTGSSGQLGSTSNQPQHF

D gene: TRBD1
V gene: TRBV5-1
clone size: NA
J gene: TRBJ1-5
CDR3 DNA: TGCGCCAGCAGCTTGGGCCCGGGACAGGGGATGAATCAGCCCCAGCATTTT
CDR3 protein: CASSLGPGQGMNQPQHF

D gene: NA
V gene: TRBV12-3/TRBV12-4
clone size: NA
J gene: TRBJ2-2
CDR3 DNA: TGTGCCACGGGCGGGGCACACACCGGGGAGCTGTTTTTT
CDR3 protein: CATGGAHTGELFF

D gene: TRBD2
V gene: TRBV9
clone size: NA
J gene: TRBJ2-1
CDR3 DNA: TGTGCCAGCAGCGTAGTCGGGGGCGGGAGGGGTGAGCAGTTCTTC
CDR3 protein: CASSVVGGGRGEQFF

D gene: TRBD1
V gene: TRBV18
clone size: NA
J gene: TRBJ2-3
CDR3 DNA: TGTGCCAGCTCACCATCGGACAGGGGCACAGATACGCAGTATTTT
CDR3 protein: CASSPSDRGTDTQYF

D gene: NA
V gene: TRBV4-1
clone size: NA
J gene: TRBJ1-1
CDR3 DNA: TGCGCCAGCAGACCTCTCGGGGGTCGGGCCACTGAAGCTTTCTTT
CDR3 protein: CASRPLGGRATEAFF

D gene: NA
V gene: TRBV28
clone size: NA
J gene: TRBJ1-5
CDR3 DNA: TGTGCCAGCAGTTTGTTCGGTCGGCCCCAGCATTTT
CDR3 protein: CASSLFGRPQHF

D gene: TRBD1
V gene: TRBV28
clone size: NA
J gene: TRBJ1-5
CDR3 DNA: TGTGCCAGCAGTCCTGACAGGGGCCTTTGGAGCAATCAGCCCCAGCATTTT
CDR3 protein: CASSPDRGLWSNQPQHF

D gene: NA
V gene: TRBV5-1
clone size: NA
J gene: TRBJ1-2
CDR3 DNA: TGCGCCAGCAGTCGGGGGGAGCCAGGGGCCCGCTCCACTAACTATGGCTACACCTTC
CDR3 protein: CASSRGEPGARSTNYGYTF

D gene: NA
V gene: TRBV2
clone size: NA
J gene: TRBJ1-2
CDR3 DNA: TGTGCCTCTGGGGCATCCGGGGGCTACACCTTC
CDR3 protein: CASGASGGYTF

D gene: TRBD1
V gene: TRBV18
clone size: NA
J gene: TRBJ1-6
CDR3 DNA: TGTGCCAGCTCACCACGAAAAGGACAGGGCTATAATTCACCCCTCCACTTT
CDR3 protein: CASSPRKGQGYNSPLHF

D gene: NA
V gene: TRBV7-3
clone size: NA
J gene: TRBJ2-7
CDR3 DNA: TGTGCCAGCAGCTTAATTTCTGGGGGGACCTACGAGCAGTACTTC
CDR3 protein: CASSLISGGTYEQYF

D gene: NA
V gene: TRBV7-2
clone size: once
J gene: TRBJ2-7
CDR3 DNA: TGTGCCAGCAGCTTGCGCTCAACGGGCGAGCAGTACTTC
CDR3 protein: CASSLRSTGEQYF

D gene: TRBD2
V gene: TRBV7-2
clone size: NA
J gene: TRBJ2-1
CDR3 DNA: TGTGCCAGCAGCTTACCCAATATGAGGACTAGCGGAAACAATGAGCAGTTCTTC
CDR3 protein: CASSLPNMRTSGNNEQFF

D gene: NA
V gene: TRBV10-3
clone size: few
J gene: TRBJ1-5
CDR3 DNA: TGTGCCATCAGTGATAGTGTGGGCAATCAGCCCCAGCATTTT
CDR3 protein: CAISDSVGNQPQHF

D gene: TRBD1
V gene: TRBV6-6
clone size: NA
J gene: TRBJ2-5
CDR3 DNA: TGTGCCAGCAGACCCGCCGGGACAGGGAACCAAGAGACCCAGTACTTC
CDR3 protein: CASRPAGTGNQETQYF

D gene: TRBD2
V gene: TRBV28
clone size: NA
J gene: TRBJ2-5
CDR3 DNA: TGTGCCAGCAGTTTTTTAGCGGGAGGTCGGGAGACCCAGTACTTC
CDR3 protein: CASSFLAGGRETQYF

D gene: NA
V gene: TRBV7-6
clone size: NA
J gene: TRBJ2-1
CDR3 DNA: TGTGCCAGCAGCTTAGAGGGCGGGGAGGCCCCCAGGGAGCAGTTCTTC
CDR3 protein: CASSLEGGEAPREQFF

D gene: TRBD1
V gene: TRBV28
clone size: NA
J gene: TRBJ1-5
CDR3 DNA: TGTGCCAGCAGTTACCCGGGACAGGGGGATTTCAATCAGCCCCAGCATTTT
CDR3 protein: CASSYPGQGDFNQPQHF

D gene: NA
V gene: TRBV18
clone size: NA
J gene: TRBJ2-3
CDR3 DNA: TGTGCCAGCTCACCCTCTAGCAGGACAGATACGCAGTATTTT
CDR3 protein: CASSPSSRTDTQYF

D gene: NA
V gene: TRBV9
clone size: many
J gene: TRBJ2-7
CDR3 DNA: TGTGCCAGCAGCGAGACAGCTCAAGCCTACGAGCAGTACTTC
CDR3 protein: CASSETAQAYEQYF

D gene: NA
V gene: TRBV9
clone size: NA
J gene: TRBJ1-5
CDR3 DNA: TGTGCCAGCAGCGTAGGGTCAGGGGCGACAGGCAATCAGCCCCAGCATTTT
CDR3 protein: CASSVGSGATGNQPQHF

D gene: NA
V gene: TRBV24-1
clone size: medium-sized
J gene: TRBJ1-1
CDR3 DNA: TGTGCCACCAGTGACCCTTTTATGACTGAAGCTTTCTTT
CDR3 protein: CATSDPFMTEAFF

D gene: NA
V gene: TRBV7-3
clone size: NA
J gene: TRBJ2-2
CDR3 DNA: TGTGCCAGCAGCTCCGCGGGAATCCCCAACACCGGGGAGCTGTTTTTT
CDR3 protein: CASSSAGIPNTGELFF

D gene: NA
V gene: TRBV28
clone size: NA
J gene: TRBJ1-2
CDR3 DNA: TGTGCCAGCAGTAGCGATAACTATGGCTACACCTTC
CDR3 protein: CASSSDNYGYTF